These 29 T cell receptor beta chains were sequenced from one sample in a study of tissue T cells after allogeneic stem cell transplantation (dated by TCRdb to 2021 to 2024). The library was produced with the immunoSEQ multiplex PCR assay. TCRdb limited this immuneACCESS table to in-frame rearrangements with V and J called. A share of clones is missing; checked studies link under half to unresolved V genes, and the rest is unexplained. This sample comprises more than 45,000 clones, about three quarters of them detected only once. The ten largest clones take up approximately 0.55% of the sample. Input material: sorted cells pooled from one or two spleens. Receptor source: a pool of C57BL/6 mice in good health.

As regards this clone: The genes and germline here are from mouse. The read ends 1 residue before the CDR3 terminus; that terminus is restored from the germline J gene. V and J are TRBV19 and TRBJ2-4; no definite D call. Between the trimmed V and J ends, which lost 3 bases and 0 bases, there was a span of 8 bases. Germline V CDR1 and CDR2: FNHDT, SITEND (reference sequence). This CDR3 comprises 14 residues. The CDR3 DNA, read in part, is TGTGCCAGCAGTACTTGGGATAGTCAAAACACCTTGTAC. Translated, it gives CASSTWDSQNTLY. The complete CDR3 reads CASSTWDSQNTLYF.

This clone was recorded only once. Gene names and germline match the mouse. The read terminates 1 residue before the CDR3 end, so the remaining end is supplied by the germline J gene. The rearrangement joins TRBV26 to TRBJ2-5; D gene unclear. Deletions cut 2 bases from V and 6 bases from J, with 9 bases between. Germline CDR1 and CDR2: KGHPV and FQNQEV (reference sequence). The CDR3 sequence is 13 residues long. CDR3 DNA, as far as it was read: TGTGCCAGCAGTCTGAGGGCTGGCGACACCCAGTAC. Residues: CASSLRAGDTQY. The complete CDR3 reads CASSLRAGDTQYF.

Of note for this clone: All gene names here are mouse names. The read gets to within 1 residue of the CDR3 end, and the germline J gene fills in the rest. This same CDR3 is encoded by further DNA sequences in the sample. The chain couples TRBV13-2 to TRBJ2-5; D is possibly TRBD2 (5 bases). There are 13 residues in the CDR3. Germline values: CDR1 NNHNN, CDR2 SYGAGS (reference sequence). Trimming removed 1 base from V and 4 bases from J, with 7 bases in between. CDR3 DNA, as far as it was read: TGTGCCAGCGGTGATCTGGGAGAAGACACCCAGTAC. Translating it yields CASGDLGEDTQY. The CDR3 reads in full as CASGDLGEDTQYF.

Comment on this clone: Mouse gene names apply. The sequenced fragment ends 1 residue before the CDR3 boundary, so the rest is inferred from the germline J gene. This sequence joins TRBV2 and TRBJ2-1; 8 bases are shared with TRBD2. The CDR3 covers 17 residues. CDR1 is LGHNA and CDR2 is YSYQKL in the germline V gene. The ends lost 0 bases at V and 3 bases at J; junction bases unmatched: 7. The DNA read from the CDR3 is TGTGCCAGCAGCCAAGATCGGCTGGGGGGTGTCTATGCTGAGCAGTTC. Encoded protein: CASSQDRLGGVYAEQF. The CDR3 in full is CASSQDRLGGVYAEQFF.

As concerns this clone: Mouse gene names and germline throughout. The CDR3 end is not reached by the read, which stops 1 residue before it; the germline J gene fills it in. This chain links TRBV13-1 with TRBJ2-4, with D perhaps TRBD1 (5 bases). CDR1 and CDR2 (germline): NSHNY, SYGAGN. The CDR3 has 13 residues. The V and J ends lost 5 bases and 0 bases respectively, with 7 bases between them. This CDR3 reads CASRAGSQNTLYF. The sequenced part of the CDR3 DNA is TGTGCCAGCAGAGCAGGGAGTCAAAACACCTTGTAC.

About this clone itself: Gene names and germline match the mouse. The CDR3 goes on 1 residue after the read ends, and that part is filled in from the germline J gene. This sequence joins TRBV5 and TRBJ1-1; possible D gene TRBD1, 5 bases. The CDR3 spans 12 residues. The ends were cut back, 4 bases at V and 5 bases at J, with 8 bases in the middle. CDR1 LGHNA and CDR2 YNLKQL come from the germline V gene (reference sequence). The DNA read from the CDR3 is TGTGCCAGCAGCCTCGGACATACAGAAGTCTTC. Protein sequence: CASSLGHTEVF. The CDR3 as a whole reads CASSLGHTEVFF.

About this clone: Mouse germline and gene names are used. The read halts 1 residue ahead of the CDR3 end, with the missing end drawn from the germline J gene. V is TRBV12-1 and J is TRBJ2-1, with 11 bases lining up with TRBD2. J lost 7 bases, V lost 2 bases, and 3 bases had no gene match. Germline values: CDR1 SGHSN, CDR2 HYEKVE. This CDR3 is 14 amino acids long. The CDR3 sequence: CASSRTGGRAEQFF. The CDR3 DNA, read in part, is TGTGCCAGCTCTCGGACTGGGGGGAGGGCTGAGCAGTTC.

With regard to this clone: Gene names and germline refer to mouse. The CDR3 is cut off 1 residue early in the read; its end comes from the germline J gene. The chain employs TRBV15 and TRBJ2-7; 11 nucleotides agree with TRBD2. CDR1 SGHND and CDR2 FRSKSL come from the germline V gene. The CDR3 spans 13 residues. V dropped 6 bases and J dropped 5; count of bases not matched to a gene: 3. Partial CDR3 DNA: TGTGCCAGCAGCCCGGACTGGGGGGATGAACAGTAC. Amino acids: CASSPDWGDEQY. Given in full, the CDR3 is CASSPDWGDEQYF. Variable domain in full (rest from reference TRBV15 and TRBJ2-7): DAGVTQTPRHEVAEKGQTIILKCEPVSGHNDLFWYRQTKIQGLELLSYFRSKSLMEDGGAFKDRFKAEMLNSSFSTLKIQPTEPKDSAVYLCASSPDWGDEQYFGPGTRLTVL.

As regards this clone: Gene names follow the mouse nomenclature. The read ends 1 residue shy of where the CDR3 ends; the end is completed using the germline J gene. This chain uses TRBV13-3 with TRBJ2-3; 8 positions agree with TRBD1. The V gene's germline CDR1 is NNHDY and CDR2 SYVADS. J gave up 3 bases and V 5 bases, and 5 bases lay outside the gene matches. The CDR3 loop spans 14 amino acids. The DNA read from the CDR3 is TGTGCCAGCAGCCACAGGGGGAGAGCAGAAACGCTGTAT. Amino acid sequence: CASSHRGRAETLY. The whole CDR3 protein reads CASSHRGRAETLYF.

In the case of this clone: The listed genes are named as in mouse. The CDR3 goes on 1 residue after the read ends, and that part is filled in from the germline J gene. This chain uses TRBV17 with TRBJ1-1; no clear D gene. CDR1 is MNHDT, CDR2 YYDKIL, per germline. Trimming shortened V by 3 bases and J by 0 bases, and 8 bases separated the two germline ends. This CDR3 spans 14 amino acids. This CDR3 reads CASSSRGANTEVFF. The sequenced CDR3 bases are TGTGCTAGCAGTAGTCGAGGAGCAAACACAGAAGTCTTC.

As regards this clone: The gene symbols are mouse symbols. The observed sequence ends 1 residue before the CDR3 terminus, with the missing tail filled in from the germline J gene. Other nucleotide sequences in the sample specify the same CDR3. The chain has TRBV16 and TRBJ2-5, with D perhaps matching TRBD1 (6 bases). This CDR3 is built from 13 residues. V shed 5 bases and J shed 3 bases, with 9 bases lying between them. Germline CDR1 is SGHSA and CDR2 is FRNQAP. CDR3 DNA, as far as it was read: TGTGCAAGCAGCCCTGGACAGCAAGACACCCAGTAC. This translates into CASSPGQQDTQY. The full CDR3 reads CASSPGQQDTQYF.

This clone showed up just once. The germline and genes are mouse ones. The read comes to an end 1 residue before the CDR3 does, leaving the germline J gene to fill in the end. This chain links TRBV31 with TRBJ2-3, with 9 bases fitting TRBD1. Germline assignment: CDR1 GKSSPN and CDR2 SITVG. This CDR3 has 16 residues. With V trimmed by 3 bases and J by 0 bases, 7 bases remained unmatched. Partial CDR3 DNA: TGTGCCTGGAGCGCCGGGACAGGGATTAGTGCAGAAACGCTGTAT. Amino acid sequence: CAWSAGTGISAETLY. From start to end, the CDR3 is CAWSAGTGISAETLYF.

A note on this clone: The listed genes are named as in mouse. Read data end 1 residue before the CDR3 end; the end is taken from the germline J gene. V and J are TRBV3 and TRBJ2-7; TRBD2 matches 8 bases. The CDR3 covers 14 residues. J lost 0 bases, V lost 2 bases, and 0 bases had no gene match. CDR1 and CDR2 (germline): SNHLY, FYNGKV (reference sequence). The CDR3 bases that were read are TGTGCCAGCAGCTTATGGGGGGGCTCCTATGAACAGTAC. It encodes CASSLWGGSYEQY. The full-length CDR3 reads as CASSLWGGSYEQYF. Complete variable domain (other parts from reference TRBV3 and TRBJ2-7): GPKVLQIPSHQIIDMGQMVTLNCDPVSNHLYFYWYKQILGQQMEFLVNFYNGKVMEKSKLFKDQFSVERPDGSYFTLKIQPTALEDSAVYFCASSLWGGSYEQYFGPGTRLTVL.

As concerns this clone: Gene names are the mouse ones. The CDR3 is cut off 1 residue early in the read; its end comes from the germline J gene. The chain couples TRBV19 to TRBJ1-1, with D possibly TRBD1 on 6 matching bases. Trimming took 2 bases from V and 4 from J, leaving 12 bases between them. CDR3 length equals 14 residues. The germline V gene has CDR1 FNHDT and CDR2 SITEND (reference sequence). CDR3 DNA (partial): TGTGCCAGCAGTATGGGGGGGCCGGTCACAGAAGTCTTC. Translated: CASSMGGPVTEVF. The CDR3 in full is CASSMGGPVTEVFF.

Note on this clone: Genes here carry mouse names. The CDR3 region is CASSLSSQNTLYF. The covered CDR3 bases are TGTGCTAGCAGTTTGTCGAGTCAAAACACCTTGTAC. J is TRBJ2-4 and V is TRBV29, with no clear D. The read comes to an end 1 residue before the CDR3 does, leaving the germline J gene to fill in the end. The germline gives CDR1 MSHET, CDR2 SYDVDS. The CDR3 sequence is 13 residues long. The germline V and J ends were trimmed by 3 bases and 0 bases, with 4 bases remaining between them.

A word on this clone: The genes are named according to mouse. The read terminates 1 residue ahead of where the CDR3 ends, so the germline J gene completes it. This rearrangement joins TRBV5 to TRBJ1-2, with 10 bases fitting TRBD1. Germline-derived CDR1 and CDR2 are LGHNA and YNLKQL (reference sequence). Trimming took 4 bases from V and 3 from J; bases not matched to a gene: 2. The CDR3 has 14 amino acids. The CDR3 DNA, read in part, is TGTGCCAGCAGCCCTGGGACAGGGGACTCCGACTACACC. It encodes CASSPGTGDSDYT. The whole CDR3 sequence reads CASSPGTGDSDYTF.

Concerning this clone itself: These gene names are mouse names. The CDR3 end lies 1 residue beyond the end of the read and is filled in from the germline J gene. The genes are TRBV16 and TRBJ1-1; 10 nucleotides agree with TRBD1. CDR1 and CDR2 from the germline V gene are SGHSA and FRNQAP. The trim removed 5 bases at V and 3 bases at J, leaving 3 bases unmatched. There are 14 residues in the CDR3. CDR3 DNA, as far as it was read: TGTGCAAGCAGCCCGGGACAGGGGTACACAGAAGTCTTC. The encoded protein is CASSPGQGYTEVF. The full CDR3 is CASSPGQGYTEVFF.

Comment on this clone: Gene names and germline match the mouse. The DNA read from the CDR3 is TGTGCCAGCAGCTTCGGACTGGGGAGTCAAAACACCTTGTAC. Encoded protein: CASSFGLGSQNTLY. The full CDR3 reads CASSFGLGSQNTLYF. J is TRBJ2-4 and V is TRBV4; 9 bases line up with TRBD2. Coverage ceases 1 residue before the CDR3 finishes, and the germline J gene fills in the end. The CDR3 has 15 amino acids. V was pared by 4 bases and J by 0 bases, with 2 bases of the junction left unmatched. Germline assignment: CDR1 LGHDT and CDR2 YNNKQL (reference sequence).

Regarding this clone: Gene labels here are mouse ones. The sequence runs out 1 residue before the end of the CDR3; the remainder is reconstructed from the germline J gene. The genes are TRBV16 and TRBJ2-7; D remains ambiguous. Germline CDR1 and CDR2: SGHSA and FRNQAP. The CDR3 extends over 13 amino acids. Trimming stripped 0 bases from V and 4 bases from J, with 7 bases between. CDR3 amino acids: CASSLDTRYEQYF. The CDR3 bases that were read are TGTGCAAGCAGCTTAGATACTAGATATGAACAGTAC. Full variable domain (remainder filled in from reference TRBV16 and TRBJ2-7): NAGVIQTPRHKVTGKGQEATLWCEPISGHSAVFWYRQTIVQGLEFLTYFRNQAPIDDSGMPKERFSAQMPNQSHSTLKIQSTQPQDSAVYLCASSLDTRYEQYFGPGTRLTVL.

Worth noting for this clone: The gene symbols are mouse symbols. The read finishes 1 residue shy of the CDR3 end, and the germline J gene is used to complete it. The chain employs TRBV5 and TRBJ2-1, with D maybe TRBD2 (7 bases). Trimming cost V 4 bases and J 1 base, with 14 bases left between them. The CDR3 runs to 16 residues. Germline CDR1 LGHNA, CDR2 YNLKQL (reference sequence). This chain's CDR3 is CASSPLGGLNYAEQFF. The part of the CDR3 DNA that was read is TGTGCCAGCAGCCCCCTAGGGGGGCTAAACTATGCTGAGCAGTTC.

This clone was seen more than once but under ten times. Genes and germline are mouse. The read stops 1 residue short of the end of the CDR3; the missing end is completed from the germline J gene. The chain has TRBV13-3 and TRBJ2-7, with TRBD2 matching 12 bases. Germline V gene sequence: CDR1 NNHDY, CDR2 SYVADS. This CDR3 has 12 residues. The V and J ends lost 7 bases and 6 bases, in that order; junction bases with no gene match: 2. CDR3 DNA (partial): TGTGCCAGCCGGGACTGGGGGGTTGAACAGTAC. Translating it yields CASRDWGVEQY. The whole CDR3 region reads CASRDWGVEQYF.

A remark on this clone: Genes and germline are mouse. The CDR3 is cut off 1 residue early in the read; its end comes from the germline J gene. V is TRBV31 and J is TRBJ1-1; unclear D gene. This CDR3 region has 13 residues. Trimming removed 2 bases at V and 1 base at J, with 8 bases between. CDR1 and CDR2 (germline): GKSSPN, SITVG. CDR3 region: CAWSKAGNTEVFF. The DNA read from the CDR3 is TGTGCCTGGAGTAAGGCAGGGAACACAGAAGTCTTC.

About this clone itself: Genes and germline come from the mouse. The read falls 1 residue short of the CDR3 end, and the missing part is taken from the germline J gene. The chain employs TRBV3 and TRBJ2-7; the match to TRBD2 covers 11 bases. This CDR3 comprises 14 residues. The trim removed 5 bases at V and 6 bases at J, leaving 6 bases unmatched. CDR1 SNHLY and CDR2 FYNGKV come from the germline V gene (reference sequence). The CDR3 DNA, read in part, is TGTGCCAGCAGCCTTACTGGGGGGGCGTTTGAACAGTAC. This codes for CASSLTGGAFEQY. The entire CDR3 protein reads CASSLTGGAFEQYF.

This clone was picked up one time. The genes are named according to mouse. The read terminates 1 residue before the CDR3 end, so the remaining end is supplied by the germline J gene. The chain joins TRBV13-2 to TRBJ2-5, with 8 positions matching TRBD2. CDR1 NNHNN and CDR2 SYGAGS come from the germline V gene (reference sequence). Trimming at V came to 3 bases and at J to 4 bases, leaving 10 bases not matched to a gene. The CDR3 is made up of 16 amino acids. The CDR3 region is CASGGGLGGMEDTQYF. CDR3 DNA (partial): TGTGCCAGCGGTGGAGGGCTGGGGGGAATGGAAGACACCCAGTAC.

Turning to this clone: Gene names follow the mouse nomenclature. The CDR3 goes on 1 residue after the read ends, and that part is filled in from the germline J gene. V gene TRBV19 combines with J gene TRBJ2-5, with 9 bases matching TRBD1. The CDR3 is 14 residues long. The J segment lost 7 bases and the V segment lost 3 bases, leaving 6 bases of the junction unmatched. Germline V gene sequence: CDR1 FNHDT, CDR2 SITEND (reference sequence). The CDR3 loop is CASSKRDRENTQYF. The sequenced CDR3 bases are TGTGCCAGCAGTAAGCGGGACAGGGAGAACACCCAGTAC. Variable domain in full (rest from reference TRBV19 and TRBJ2-5): GGIITQTPKFLIGQEGQKLTLKCQQNFNHDTMYWYRQDSGKGLRLIYYSITENDLQKGDLSEGYDASREKKSSFSLTVTSAQKNEMAVFLCASSKRDRENTQYFGPGTRLLVL.

Comments on this clone: Germline and genes: mouse. The read terminates 1 residue ahead of where the CDR3 ends, so the germline J gene completes it. V is TRBV1 and J is TRBJ2-4, with no clear D. CDR1 and CDR2 (germline): NSQYPW, LRSPGD (reference sequence). V lost 3 bases, J lost 2 bases, and 0 bases lay in between. The CDR3 runs 11 residues. The part of the CDR3 DNA that was read is TGCACCTGCAGTGCTCAAAACACCTTGTAC. This sequence encodes CTCSAQNTLY. The CDR3 in its entirety is CTCSAQNTLYF.

In regard to this clone: These gene names are mouse names. The read falls 1 residue short of the CDR3 end, and the missing part is taken from the germline J gene. This sequence joins TRBV31 and TRBJ1-4; D is undetermined. The V gene's germline CDR1 is GKSSPN and CDR2 SITVG. V was cut by 3 bases and J by 2 bases, with 7 bases left in between. This CDR3 contains 13 residues. CDR3 sequence: CAWRSQSNERLFF. CDR3 DNA, as far as it was read: TGTGCCTGGAGGTCGCAGTCCAACGAAAGATTATTT.

This clone occurred a few times. Gene names follow the mouse nomenclature. The DNA ends 1 residue before the CDR3 does, and the rest of the CDR3 is filled in from the germline J gene. The chain carries TRBV16 and TRBJ2-7; the D is unclear. Germline V gene data show CDR1 as SGHSA and CDR2 as FRNQAP. Trimming left V 0 bases short and J 8 bases short, with 8 bases between. The CDR3 sequence is 12 residues long. The CDR3 sequence is CASSLDNPKQYF. The sequenced part of the CDR3 DNA is TGTGCAAGCAGCTTAGATAATCCAAAACAGTAC.

Of note for this clone: Gene names are the mouse ones. Read sequence stops 1 residue before the CDR3 end, and the germline J gene provides the missing end. The gene calls are TRBV4 and TRBJ2-2; perhaps D is TRBD1 or TRBD2 (5 bases each). Germline V gene data show CDR1 as LGHDT and CDR2 as YNNKQL (reference sequence). V lost 5 bases and J lost 2, with 6 bases in between. This CDR3 is 13 amino acids long. CDR3 DNA (partial): TGTGCCAGCAGCAGGGGCAACACCGGGCAGCTCTAC. This translates into CASSRGNTGQLY. The entire CDR3 protein is CASSRGNTGQLYF.